The 9 T cell receptor beta chains below all came from one sample that was sequenced in a study of cytomegalovirus exposure and HLA in healthy donors. A multiplex PCR was run with 60 Vbeta primers and 13 Jbeta primers. Some clones are missing from TCRdb's copy, which holds only in-frame ones; the method was immunoSEQ multiplex PCR. This sample yields 170,000 or so clones, of which around 80% are seen a single time; approximately 6.7% belongs to the top ten. Specimen: PBMCs. The receptor source for this set is a male donor in good health and CMV-seropositive.

This clone was detected only a few times. The V and J genes are TRBV6-1 and TRBJ2-7; the D gene is possibly TRBD1 (6 bases). The V end was cut by 6 bases, the J end by 4 bases, with 16 bases between. The CDR3 is 14 residues long. Germline V gene lookup returns CDR1 MNHNS and CDR2 SASEGT. The CDR3 nucleotides read TGTGCCAGCAGCAAACAGGGCAGGGGATACGAGCAGTACTTC. Translated, it gives CASSKQGRGYEQYF.

The chain combines TRBV12-5 with TRBJ2-7; D possibly corresponds to TRBD1 (6 bases). V lost 1 base and J lost 5, with 6 bases in between. Germline CDR1 and CDR2: LGHNT and FRNRAP. CDR3 size: 12 residues. The CDR3 is CASGLDRDEQYF. In nucleotides, the CDR3 is TGTGCTAGTGGTTTGGACAGGGACGAGCAGTACTTC. The full variable domain, in which reference TRBV12-5 and TRBJ2-7 provide the parts outside the CDR3, is DARVTQTPRHKVTEMGQEVTMRCQPILGHNTVFWYRQTMMQGLELLAYFRNRAPLDDSGMPKDRFSAEMPDATLATLKIQPSEPRDSAVYFCASGLDRDEQYFGPGTRLTVT.

This sequence joins TRBV12-5 and TRBJ2-5; TRBD2 is a possible D gene (5 bases). The CDR3 is 13 amino acids. The V and J ends lost 3 bases and 2 bases respectively, with 7 bases between them. Germline CDR1 reads LGHNT; CDR2 reads FRNRAP. For the CDR3, the DNA is TGTGCTAGTGGTTTAGGAGGTCAAGAGACCCAGTACTTC. The encoded protein is CASGLGGQETQYF.

Concerning this clone: The junction differs from germline at one of its ends, possibly a read error. The rearrangement links TRBV7-7 to TRBJ2-5; 14 bases match TRBD2. This CDR3 contains 15 residues. The germline V gene encodes CDR1 SSHAT and CDR2 FNYEAQ (reference sequence). The CDR3 loop reads CASSSGLAGGETQYF. The CDR3, as DNA: TGTGCTAGCAGCTCCGGACTAGCGGGGGGAGAGACCCAGTACTTC.

The V and J genes are TRBV11-2 and TRBJ1-1, with 7 bases lining up with TRBD1. The CDR3 loop spans 14 amino acids. Germline V gene data show CDR1 as SGHAT and CDR2 as FQNNGV. V shed 6 bases, J shed 5 bases, and the junction held 9 bases outside the gene matches. As DNA, the CDR3 is TGTGCCAGCAGTTTCACAGGGGCGAGAACTGAAGCTTTCTTT. Its translation is CASSFTGARTEAFF.

The chain couples TRBV11-3 to TRBJ1-1, with 7 bases fitting TRBD1. J gave up 2 bases and V 6 bases, and 3 bases lay outside the gene matches. Germline V gene sequence: CDR1 SGHNT, CDR2 YENEEA. This CDR3 is 13 amino acids long. The CDR3 DNA reads as TGTGCCAGCAGGACAGGGTTTAACACTGAAGCTTTCTTT. Amino acids: CASRTGFNTEAFF. Together with reference TRBV11-3 and TRBJ1-1, the CDR3 gives the full variable domain: EAGVVQSPRYKIIEKKQPVAFWCNPISGHNTLYWYLQNLGQGPELLIRYENEEAVDDSQLPKDRFSAERLKGVDSTLKIQPAELGDSAVYLCASRTGFNTEAFFGQGTRLTVV.

About this clone: One junction end does not reproduce the germline sequence, and a read error may be involved. The J gene is TRBJ2-6, the V gene TRBV4-1; D may be TRBD2 (7 bases). Germline CDR1 reads MGHRA; CDR2 reads YSYEKL. The CDR3 has 16 amino acids. The CDR3 DNA follows: TGTGCCAGCAGCCAAGACGGGGGGCTTGGGGCCAACGTCCTGACTTTC. Amino acid sequence: CASSQDGGLGANVLTF.

CDR3 DNA sequence: TGTGCCAGCAGTTTCGGACAGGTGGGCACTGAAGCTTTCTTT. Its protein is CASSFGQVGTEAFF. This chain joins TRBV27 and TRBJ1-1; 7 bases are shared with TRBD1. Germline trimming cut 3 bases from V and 4 bases from J; bases unmatched to any gene: 5. Germline assignment: CDR1 MNHEY and CDR2 SMNVEV (reference sequence). CDR3 length: 14 residues.

V gene TRBV2 combines with J gene TRBJ2-3, with 12 positions matching TRBD2. CDR3 size: 18 residues. Per germline, CDR1 SNHLY and CDR2 FYNNEI. The V and J ends lost 4 bases and 2 bases, in that order; junction bases with no gene match: 10. CDR3 loop: CASSGGLAGGLYTDTQYF. CDR3 coding DNA: TGTGCCAGCAGTGGGGGGCTAGCGGGAGGGCTGTACACAGATACGCAGTATTTT. Full variable domain (rest looked up from reference TRBV2 and TRBJ2-3): EPEVTQTPSHQVTQMGQEVILRCVPISNHLYFYWYRQILGQKVEFLVSFYNNEISEKSEIFDDQFSVERPDGSNFTLKIRSTKLEDSAMYFCASSGGLAGGLYTDTQYFGPGTRLTVL.